This T cell receptor beta chain is drawn from a study of cytomegalovirus exposure and HLA in healthy donors. Study context: Membership in the Caucasian-associated ancestry cluster was found for around 81% of approximately 430 genotyped donors.

The CDR3 loop spans 13 amino acids. V dropped 6 bases and J dropped 1 base, with 9 bases sitting between them. Germline CDR1 reads SNHLY; CDR2 reads FYNNEI. 60 Vbeta and 13 Jbeta primers were used in PCR. TCRdb's copy holds only in-frame clones and misses some; the assay was immunoSEQ multiplex PCR. Of 200,000 or so clones listed, roughly 88% were seen once; the top ten hold roughly 0.71%. Specimen: PBMCs. The V gene is TRBV2, the J gene TRBJ1-1, with a possible D match to TRBD1 (6 bases). The receptor was derived from a boy younger than 10 in good health and CMV-seronegative. This chain's CDR3 is CASRGTPNTEAFF. The CDR3 bases are TGTGCCAGCAGGGGGACACCGAACACTGAAGCTTTCTTT.